One T cell receptor beta chain is described in this entry. Sequencing was performed with immunoSEQ multiplex PCR; in TCRdb, only in-frame clones are kept and a portion is missing. The sample comprises 200,000 to 250,000 clones, about 95% of which are singletons, and 1.7% rests with the top ten. This record comes from a study of T cell responses to AZD1222 COVID-19 vaccine. This clonotype was sampled from an adult who received the MenACWY meningococcal vaccine as a control. The material sequenced was peripheral blood, taken 28 days after the second dose of the MenACWY control vaccine.

The CDR3 here is CASSLEWRGFWSYNEQFF. CDR3 nucleotide sequence: TGTGCCAGCAGCTTGGAGTGGCGGGGATTTTGGTCCTACAATGAGCAGTTCTTC. The chain employs TRBV7-6 and TRBJ2-1, with TRBD2 as a possible D gene (6 bases). Germline lookup yields CDR1 SGHVS and CDR2 FNYEAQ. The CDR3 has 18 residues. The ends were cut back, 3 bases at V and 1 base at J, with 19 bases in the middle.